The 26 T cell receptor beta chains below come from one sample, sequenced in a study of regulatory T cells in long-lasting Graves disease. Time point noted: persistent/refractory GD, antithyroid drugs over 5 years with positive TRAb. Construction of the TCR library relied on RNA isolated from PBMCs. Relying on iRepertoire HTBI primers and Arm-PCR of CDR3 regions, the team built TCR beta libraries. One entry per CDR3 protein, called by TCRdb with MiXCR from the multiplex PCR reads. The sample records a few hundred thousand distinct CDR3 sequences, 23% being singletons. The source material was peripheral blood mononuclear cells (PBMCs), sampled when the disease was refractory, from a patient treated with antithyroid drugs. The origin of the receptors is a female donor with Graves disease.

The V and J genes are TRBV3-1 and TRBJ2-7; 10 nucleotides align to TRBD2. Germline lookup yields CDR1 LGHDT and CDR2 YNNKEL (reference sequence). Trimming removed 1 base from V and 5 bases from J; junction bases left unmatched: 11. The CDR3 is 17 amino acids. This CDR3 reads CASSQGPRSGRRDEQYF. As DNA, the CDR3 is TGTGCCAGCAGCCAAGGGCCCCGTAGCGGGAGGAGGGACGAGCAGTACTTC.

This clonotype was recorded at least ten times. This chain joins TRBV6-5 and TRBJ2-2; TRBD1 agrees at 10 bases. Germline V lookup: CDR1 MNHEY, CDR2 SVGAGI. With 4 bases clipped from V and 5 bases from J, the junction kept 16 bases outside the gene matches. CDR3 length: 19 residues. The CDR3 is CASSFQRLGTGARTGELFF. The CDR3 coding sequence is TGTGCCAGCAGTTTCCAGCGATTAGGGACAGGGGCACGTACCGGGGAGCTGTTTTTT.

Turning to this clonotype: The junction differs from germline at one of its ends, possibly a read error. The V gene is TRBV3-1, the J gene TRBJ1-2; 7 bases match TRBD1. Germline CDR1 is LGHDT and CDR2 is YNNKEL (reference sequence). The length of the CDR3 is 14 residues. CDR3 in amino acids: CASSRGQSNYGHTF. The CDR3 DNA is TGTGCCAGCAGCAGGGGACAGTCGAACTATGGCCACACCTTC.

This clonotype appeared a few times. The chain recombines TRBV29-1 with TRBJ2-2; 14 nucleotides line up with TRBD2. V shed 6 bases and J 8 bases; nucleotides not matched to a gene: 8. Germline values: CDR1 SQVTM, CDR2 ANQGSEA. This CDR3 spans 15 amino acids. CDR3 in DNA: TGCAGCGTCCGACTAGCGGGAGGGCCGGGGGGGGAGCTGTTTTTT. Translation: CSVRLAGGPGGELFF.

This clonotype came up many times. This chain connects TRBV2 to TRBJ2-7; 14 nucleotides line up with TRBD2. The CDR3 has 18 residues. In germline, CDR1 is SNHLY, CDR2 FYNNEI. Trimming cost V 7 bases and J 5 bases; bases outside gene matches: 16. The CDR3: CASTPGPGTSGRGDEQYF. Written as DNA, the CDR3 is TGTGCCAGCACCCCCGGCCCCGGGACTAGCGGGAGAGGGGACGAGCAGTACTTC.

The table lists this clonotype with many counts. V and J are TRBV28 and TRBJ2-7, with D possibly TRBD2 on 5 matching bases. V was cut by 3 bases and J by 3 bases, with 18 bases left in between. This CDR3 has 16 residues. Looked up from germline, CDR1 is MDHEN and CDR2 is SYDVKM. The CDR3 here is CASSFQWASSFYEQYF. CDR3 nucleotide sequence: TGTGCCAGCAGTTTTCAATGGGCTAGCAGCTTCTACGAGCAGTACTTC.

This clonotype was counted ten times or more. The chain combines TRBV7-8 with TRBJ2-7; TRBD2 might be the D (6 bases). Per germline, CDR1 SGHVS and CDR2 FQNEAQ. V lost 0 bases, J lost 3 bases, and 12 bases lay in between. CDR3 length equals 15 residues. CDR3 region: CASSLAPSANYEQYF. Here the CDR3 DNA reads TGTGCCAGCAGCTTAGCTCCTAGCGCGAACTACGAGCAGTACTTC.

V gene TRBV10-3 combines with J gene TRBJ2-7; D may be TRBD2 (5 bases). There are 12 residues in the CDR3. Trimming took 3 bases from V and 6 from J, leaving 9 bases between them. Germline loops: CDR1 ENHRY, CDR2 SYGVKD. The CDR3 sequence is CAISDRGFEQYF. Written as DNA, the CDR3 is TGTGCCATCAGTGACCGGGGTTTCGAGCAGTACTTC.

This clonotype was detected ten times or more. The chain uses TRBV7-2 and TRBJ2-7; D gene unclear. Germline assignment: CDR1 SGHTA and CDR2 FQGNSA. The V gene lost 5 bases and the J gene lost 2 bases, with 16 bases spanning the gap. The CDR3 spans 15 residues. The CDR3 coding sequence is TGTGCCAGCAGCCCGACGATCCGCAGCCCCTACGAGCAGTACTTC. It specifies CASSPTIRSPYEQYF. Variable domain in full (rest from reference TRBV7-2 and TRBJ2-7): GAGVSQSPSNKVTEKGKDVELRCDPISGHTALYWYRQSLGQGLEFLIYFQGNSAPDKSGLPSDRFSAERTGGSVSTLTIQRTQQEDSAVYLCASSPTIRSPYEQYFGPGTRLTVT.

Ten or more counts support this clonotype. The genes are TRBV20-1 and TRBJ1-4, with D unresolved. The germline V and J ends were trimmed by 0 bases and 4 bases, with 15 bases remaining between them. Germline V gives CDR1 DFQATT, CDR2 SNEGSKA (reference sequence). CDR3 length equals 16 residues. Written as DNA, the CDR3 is TGCAGTGCTAGAGATCCACGCGGCAGTATTAATGAAAAACTGTTTTTT. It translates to CSARDPRGSINEKLFF.

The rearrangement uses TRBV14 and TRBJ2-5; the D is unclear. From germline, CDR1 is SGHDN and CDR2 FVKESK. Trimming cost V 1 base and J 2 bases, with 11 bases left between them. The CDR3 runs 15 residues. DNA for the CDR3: TGTGCCAGCAGCCAAGTCCCTGAGAGACAAGAGACCCAGTACTTC. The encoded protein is CASSQVPERQETQYF.

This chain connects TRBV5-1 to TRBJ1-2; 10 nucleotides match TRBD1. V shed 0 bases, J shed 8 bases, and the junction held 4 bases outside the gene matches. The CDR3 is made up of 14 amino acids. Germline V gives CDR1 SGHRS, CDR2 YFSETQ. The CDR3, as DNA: TGCGCCAGCAGCTTGGGACAGGGGGCAATGGGCTACACCTTC. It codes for CASSLGQGAMGYTF.

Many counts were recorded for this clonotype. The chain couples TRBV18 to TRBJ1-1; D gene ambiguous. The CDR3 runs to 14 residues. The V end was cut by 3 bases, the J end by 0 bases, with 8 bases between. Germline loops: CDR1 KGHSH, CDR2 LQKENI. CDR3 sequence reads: CASSPIQMNTEAFF. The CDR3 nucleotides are TGTGCCAGCTCACCGATACAGATGAACACTGAAGCTTTCTTT.

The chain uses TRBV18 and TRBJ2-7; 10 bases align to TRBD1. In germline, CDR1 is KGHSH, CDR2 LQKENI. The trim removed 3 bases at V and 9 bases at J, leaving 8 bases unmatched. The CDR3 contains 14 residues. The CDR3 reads CASSPDRGRIGQYF. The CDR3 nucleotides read TGTGCCAGCTCACCCGACAGGGGGCGCATCGGGCAGTACTTC.

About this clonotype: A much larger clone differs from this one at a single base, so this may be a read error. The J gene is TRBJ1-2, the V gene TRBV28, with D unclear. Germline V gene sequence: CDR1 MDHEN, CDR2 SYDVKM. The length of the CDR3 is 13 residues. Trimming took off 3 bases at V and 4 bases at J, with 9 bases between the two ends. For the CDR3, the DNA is TGTGCCAGCAGTTTGTGGCAGACCTATGGCTACACCTTC. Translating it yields CASSLWQTYGYTF.

The CDR3 DNA sequence: TGTGCCAGCAGTGTACAGTCCTATGGCTACACCTTC. This gives the protein CASSVQSYGYTF. The chain carries TRBV2 and TRBJ1-2; unclear D gene. The CDR3 covers 12 residues. The V gene lost 4 bases and the J gene lost 4 bases, with 7 bases spanning the gap. The germline CDR1 and CDR2 sequences are SNHLY and FYNNEI.

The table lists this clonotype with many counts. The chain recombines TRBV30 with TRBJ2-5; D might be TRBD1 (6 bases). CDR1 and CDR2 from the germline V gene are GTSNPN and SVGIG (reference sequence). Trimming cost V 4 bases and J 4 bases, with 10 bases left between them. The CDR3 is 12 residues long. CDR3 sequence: CAWKGVSETQYF. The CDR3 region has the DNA TGTGCCTGGAAGGGGGTGTCAGAGACCCAGTACTTC.

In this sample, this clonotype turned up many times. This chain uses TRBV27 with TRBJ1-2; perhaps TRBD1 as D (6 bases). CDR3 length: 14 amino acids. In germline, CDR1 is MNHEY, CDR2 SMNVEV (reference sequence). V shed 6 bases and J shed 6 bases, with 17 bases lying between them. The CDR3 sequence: CASRRAGGAHGYTF. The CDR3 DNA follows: TGTGCCAGCAGAAGGGCCGGGGGCGCCCATGGCTACACCTTC.

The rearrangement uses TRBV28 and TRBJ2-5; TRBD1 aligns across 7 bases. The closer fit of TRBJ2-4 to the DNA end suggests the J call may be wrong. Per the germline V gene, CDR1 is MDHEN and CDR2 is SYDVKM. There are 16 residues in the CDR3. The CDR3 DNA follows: TGTGCCAGCAGTTTCGTAGAACAGGGGGCCAAAAACATTCAGTACTTC. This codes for CASSFVEQGAKNIQYF.

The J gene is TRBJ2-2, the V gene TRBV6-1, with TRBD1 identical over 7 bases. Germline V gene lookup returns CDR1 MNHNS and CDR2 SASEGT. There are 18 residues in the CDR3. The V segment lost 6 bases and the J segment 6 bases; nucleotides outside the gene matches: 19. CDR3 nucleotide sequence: TGTGCCAGCAGCCACGCTACTACGAGGGGGCGCATCGCCGGGGAGCTGTTTTTT. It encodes CASSHATTRGRIAGELFF.

The CDR3 is CASSPPGGRGTDTQYF. The CDR3 DNA sequence: TGTGCCAGCAGCCCCCCGGGGGGCAGGGGGACAGATACGCAGTATTTT. The J gene is TRBJ2-3, the V gene TRBV28; D assignment may be TRBD1 or TRBD2 (7 bases each). V dropped 6 bases and J dropped 3 bases, with 19 bases sitting between them. Germline V lookup: CDR1 MDHEN, CDR2 SYDVKM. This CDR3 region has 16 residues.

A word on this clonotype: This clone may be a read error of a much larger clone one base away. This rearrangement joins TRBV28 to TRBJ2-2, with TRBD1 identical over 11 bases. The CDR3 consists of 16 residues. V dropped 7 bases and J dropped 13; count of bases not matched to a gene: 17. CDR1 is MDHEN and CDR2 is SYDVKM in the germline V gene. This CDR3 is CASTPGTGGRGRGLFF. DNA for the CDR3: TGTGCCAGCACCCCAGGGACAGGGGGGCGCGGGCGGGGGCTGTTTTTT.

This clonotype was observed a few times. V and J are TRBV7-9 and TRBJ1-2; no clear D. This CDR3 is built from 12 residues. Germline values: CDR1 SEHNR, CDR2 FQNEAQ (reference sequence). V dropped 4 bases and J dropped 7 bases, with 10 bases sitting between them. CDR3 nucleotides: TGTGCCAGCAGCTCCAGACAACGTGGCTACACCTTC. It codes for CASSSRQRGYTF.

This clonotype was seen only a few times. CDR3 sequence (DNA): TGTGCCAGTACCCTGATGGCAGGGCCTAATGAAAAACTGTTTTTT. Protein product: CASTLMAGPNEKLFF. The chain couples TRBV19 to TRBJ1-4; maybe TRBD1 (5 bases). The CDR3 extends over 15 amino acids. Germline V gene sequence: CDR1 LNHDA, CDR2 SQIVND (reference sequence). The ends were cut back, 7 bases at V and 3 bases at J, with 15 bases in the middle.

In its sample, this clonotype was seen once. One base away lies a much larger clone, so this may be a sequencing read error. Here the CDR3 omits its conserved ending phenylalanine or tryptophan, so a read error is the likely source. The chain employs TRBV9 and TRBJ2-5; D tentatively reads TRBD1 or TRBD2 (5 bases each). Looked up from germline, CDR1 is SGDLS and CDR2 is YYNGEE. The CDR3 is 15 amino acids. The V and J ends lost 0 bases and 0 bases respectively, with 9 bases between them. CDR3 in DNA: TGTGCCAGCAGCGTAGGGGGGTATGACCAAGAGACCCAGTACCTC. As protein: CASSVGGYDQETQYL.

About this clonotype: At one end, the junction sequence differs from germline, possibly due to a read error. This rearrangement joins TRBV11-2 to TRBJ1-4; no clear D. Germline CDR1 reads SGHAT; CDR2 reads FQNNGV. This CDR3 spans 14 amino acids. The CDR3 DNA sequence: TGTGCCAGCGGCTTAGAGATATTTGCGGAAAAACTGTTTTTT. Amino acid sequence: CASGLEIFAEKLFF. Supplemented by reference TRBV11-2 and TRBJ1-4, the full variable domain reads EAGVAQSPRYKIIEKRQSVAFWCNPISGHATLYWYQQILGQGPKLLIQFQNNGVVDDSQLPKDRFSAERLKGVDSTLKIQPAKLEDSAVYLCASGLEIFAEKLFFGSGTQLSVL.